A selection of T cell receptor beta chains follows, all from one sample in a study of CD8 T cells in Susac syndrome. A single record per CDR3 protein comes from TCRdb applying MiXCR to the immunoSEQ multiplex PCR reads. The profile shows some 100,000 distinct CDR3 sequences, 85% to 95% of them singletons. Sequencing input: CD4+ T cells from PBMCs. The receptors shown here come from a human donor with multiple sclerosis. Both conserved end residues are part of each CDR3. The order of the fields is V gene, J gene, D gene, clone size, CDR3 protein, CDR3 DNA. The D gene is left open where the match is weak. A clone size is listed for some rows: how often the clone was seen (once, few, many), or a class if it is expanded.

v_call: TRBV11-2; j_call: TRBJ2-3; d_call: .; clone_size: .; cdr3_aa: CASSLVGGGSTDTQYF; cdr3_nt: TGTGCCAGCAGCTTAGTCGGGGGTGGGTCCACAGATACGCAGTATTTT
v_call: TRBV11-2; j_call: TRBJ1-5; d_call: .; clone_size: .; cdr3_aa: CASSFDNNQPQHF; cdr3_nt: TGTGCCAGCAGCTTCGACAACAATCAGCCCCAGCATTTT
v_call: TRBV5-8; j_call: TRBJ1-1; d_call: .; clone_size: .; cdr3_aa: CASSPAGGFVTANTEAFF; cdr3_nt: TGTGCCAGCAGCCCCGCGGGAGGGTTTGTAACCGCGAACACTGAAGCTTTCTTT
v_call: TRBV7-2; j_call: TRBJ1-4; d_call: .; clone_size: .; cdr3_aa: CASSLEQGWEKLFF; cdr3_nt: TGTGCCAGCAGCTTAGAACAGGGTTGGGAAAAACTGTTTTTT
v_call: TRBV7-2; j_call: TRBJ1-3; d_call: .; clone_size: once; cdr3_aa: CASSMRHSGNTIYF; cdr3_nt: TGTGCCAGCAGTATGAGACACTCTGGAAACACCATATATTTT
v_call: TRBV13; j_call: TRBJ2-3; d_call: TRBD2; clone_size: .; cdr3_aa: CASSASGGAEDTQYF; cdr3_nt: TGTGCCAGCAGCGCCAGCGGGGGGGCCGAAGATACGCAGTATTTT
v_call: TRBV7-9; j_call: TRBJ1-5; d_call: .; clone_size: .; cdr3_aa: CASSLPPSEPSNQPQHF; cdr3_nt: TGTGCCAGCAGCTTACCCCCCTCGGAGCCTAGCAATCAGCCCCAGCATTTT
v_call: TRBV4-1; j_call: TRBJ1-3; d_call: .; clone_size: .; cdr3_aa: CASSQDSRTDSGNTIYF; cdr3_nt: TGCGCCAGCAGCCAAGATTCGAGGACGGACAGTGGAAACACCATATATTTT
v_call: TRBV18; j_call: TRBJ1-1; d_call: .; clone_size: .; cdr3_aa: CASSPQDGNTEAFF; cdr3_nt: TGTGCCAGCTCACCTCAGGACGGGAACACTGAAGCTTTCTTT
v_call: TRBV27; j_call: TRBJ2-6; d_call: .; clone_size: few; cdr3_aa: CASSLGAGANVLTF; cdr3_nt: TGTGCCAGCAGTTTAGGGGCTGGGGCCAACGTCCTGACTTTC
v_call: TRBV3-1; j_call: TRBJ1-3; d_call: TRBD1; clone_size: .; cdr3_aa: CASSLRTGTAGNTIYF; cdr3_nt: TGTGCCAGCAGCCTCAGGACCGGGACAGCTGGAAACACCATATATTTT
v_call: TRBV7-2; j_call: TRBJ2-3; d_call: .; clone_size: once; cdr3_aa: CASSYQWGQMEMQYF; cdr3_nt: TGTGCCAGCAGCTACCAATGGGGACAAATGGAAATGCAGTATTTT
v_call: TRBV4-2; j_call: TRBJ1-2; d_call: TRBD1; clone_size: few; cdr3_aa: CASSQDLIGTGNYGYTF; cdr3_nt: TGTGCCAGCAGCCAAGATCTAATTGGGACAGGGAACTATGGCTACACCTTC
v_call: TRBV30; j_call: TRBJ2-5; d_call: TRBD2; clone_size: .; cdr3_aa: CAWSGSGGAYEETQYF; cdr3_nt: TGTGCCTGGAGTGGTAGCGGGGGGGCATATGAGGAGACCCAGTACTTC
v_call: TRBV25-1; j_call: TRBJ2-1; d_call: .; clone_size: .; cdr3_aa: CASSVPDSRDNEQFF; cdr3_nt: TGTGCCAGCAGTGTCCCGGACAGTAGAGATAATGAGCAGTTCTTC
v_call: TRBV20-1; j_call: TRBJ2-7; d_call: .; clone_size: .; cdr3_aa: CSADSGTYEQYF; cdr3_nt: TGCAGTGCTGACTCCGGGACCTACGAGCAGTACTTC